Shown below are 16 T cell receptor beta chains from a single sample sequenced in a study of cytomegalovirus exposure and HLA in healthy donors. PCR primers comprised 60 Vbeta and 13 Jbeta primers. Here immunoSEQ multiplex PCR was the method, and the copy in TCRdb shows in-frame clones only, minus some. The repertoire holds around 140,000 clones, with around 80% as singletons. The sample comprised PBMCs. These TCRs come from a man aged 35-49 years in good health and CMV-seronegative.

The chain joins TRBV7-3 to TRBJ2-2, with D perhaps matching TRBD1 (6 bases). This CDR3 is 15 amino acids long. The V gene lost 5 bases and the J gene lost 2 bases, with 12 bases spanning the gap. CDR1 is SGHTA and CDR2 is FQGTGA in the germline V gene. CDR3 bases: TGTGCCAGCAGCGCACAAGGGACAAACACCGGGGAGCTGTTTTTT. This gives the protein CASSAQGTNTGELFF. Full variable domain (remainder filled in from reference TRBV7-3 and TRBJ2-2): GAGVSQTPSNKVTEKGKYVELRCDPISGHTALYWYRQSLGQGPEFLIYFQGTGAADDSGLPNDRFFAVRPEGSVSTLKIQRTERGDSAVYLCASSAQGTNTGELFFGEGSRLTVL.

V and J are TRBV29-1 and TRBJ2-5, with 11 bases that match TRBD1. Losses at the gene ends were 5 bases for V and 4 bases for J; bases not matched to a gene: 9. This CDR3 has 15 amino acids. Germline lookup yields CDR1 SQVTM and CDR2 ANQGSEA. The CDR3 here is CSVPTGTGGGETQYF. The CDR3 DNA sequence: TGCAGCGTTCCCACAGGGACAGGGGGAGGAGAGACCCAGTACTTC. Drawing the rest from reference TRBV29-1 and TRBJ2-5, the complete variable domain is SAVISQKPSRDICQRGTSLTIQCQVDSQVTMMFWYRQQPGQSLTLIATANQGSEATYESGFVIDKFPISRPNLTFSTLTVSNMSPEDSSIYLCSVPTGTGGGETQYFGPGTRLLVL.

The chain has TRBV5-6 and TRBJ2-7; the D gene is possibly TRBD1 (6 bases). This CDR3 is built from 19 residues. The germline CDR1 and CDR2 sequences are SGHDT and YYEEEE. Deletions cut 4 bases from V and 7 bases from J, with 33 bases between. The CDR3 sequence: CASSQLGAQTSHLHREQYF. The CDR3 nucleotides are TGTGCCAGCAGCCAATTGGGGGCACAAACCTCCCACCTGCATCGAGAGCAGTACTTC.

V gene TRBV4-1 combines with J gene TRBJ2-1, with a tentative D call TRBD2 (5 bases). Germline V CDR1 and CDR2: MGHRA, YSYEKL. V was pared by 7 bases and J by 3 bases, with 16 bases between. This CDR3 region has 15 residues. CDR3 nucleotides: TGCGCCAGCACAGGACTGGGATTAATCTACAATGAGCAGTTCTTC. Translating it yields CASTGLGLIYNEQFF.

This clone has just one count. The chain combines TRBV19 with TRBJ1-3, with D uncertain. The V gene's germline CDR1 is LNHDA and CDR2 SQIVND (reference sequence). The V end lost 2 bases, the J end lost 0 bases, and 11 bases lay between the germline ends. This CDR3 has 16 residues. For the CDR3, the DNA is TGTGCCAGTAGTATACTAGGACGGGACTCTGGAAACACCATATATTTT. Translated: CASSILGRDSGNTIYF.

This clone came up once. V is TRBV14 and J is TRBJ1-5; D uncertain. The ends were cut back, 4 bases at V and 3 bases at J, with 7 bases in the middle. CDR1 SGHDN and CDR2 FVKESK come from the germline V gene. The CDR3 runs to 13 residues. The CDR3 DNA reads as TGTGCCAGCAGCCGGGCACCCAATCAGCCCCAGCATTTT. Its translation is CASSRAPNQPQHF.

This clone was seen once. The chain employs TRBV27 and TRBJ1-5; unclear D gene. The CDR3 is 17 amino acids. The germline V gene has CDR1 MNHEY and CDR2 SMNVEV (reference sequence). V was shortened by 1 base and J by 4 bases, with 17 bases between the two germline ends. CDR3: CASSLYGDLFINQPQHF. CDR3 in DNA: TGTGCCAGCAGTTTATACGGAGACCTATTCATTAATCAGCCCCAGCATTTT.

In its sample, this clone was seen once. The chain employs TRBV7-8 and TRBJ2-5, with 7 nucleotides matching TRBD2. This CDR3 region has 13 residues. Germline loops: CDR1 SGHVS, CDR2 FQNEAQ. V shed 5 bases and J 5 bases; nucleotides not matched to a gene: 5. The CDR3, as DNA: TGTGCCAGCAGCCCTGGGGACTATGAGACCCAGTACTTC. The encoded protein is CASSPGDYETQYF.

The table lists this clone with a few counts. The chain carries TRBV11-3 and TRBJ1-1; perhaps TRBD1 as D (5 bases). Trimming shortened V by 0 bases and J by 4 bases, and 15 bases separated the two germline ends. Germline V gene lookup returns CDR1 SGHNT and CDR2 YENEEA. The CDR3 extends over 16 amino acids. CDR3 in DNA: TGTGCCAGCAGCTTAGATGGACGGGACGGGAGCACTGAAGCTTTCTTT. It translates to CASSLDGRDGSTEAFF.

CDR3 sequence reads: CASSLDPTHSGNTIYF. CDR3 in DNA: TGTGCCAGCAGCTTAGATCCAACACACTCTGGAAACACCATATATTTT. J is TRBJ1-3 and V is TRBV11-2; D unclear. V was clipped by 0 bases and J by 0 bases, with 9 bases between them. The CDR3 sequence is 16 residues long. The germline V gene has CDR1 SGHAT and CDR2 FQNNGV.

The chain recombines TRBV4-3 with TRBJ1-1; D is uncertain. Germline V CDR1 and CDR2: LGHNA, YSLEER. The CDR3 runs 15 residues. Trimming removed 0 bases at V and 7 bases at J, with 15 bases between. CDR3 coding DNA: TGCGCCAGCAGCCAAGATCGTGAAAGGGAGGATGAAGCTTTCTTT. Protein product: CASSQDREREDEAFF.

This clone was seen just once. V and J are TRBV19 and TRBJ2-1, with D maybe TRBD1 (6 bases). The V end was cut by 1 base, the J end by 1 base, with 8 bases between. The CDR3 loop spans 15 amino acids. Germline V gives CDR1 LNHDA, CDR2 SQIVND (reference sequence). CDR3 residues: CASSIGGGSYNEQFF. The CDR3 DNA is TGTGCCAGTAGTATAGGAGGGGGATCCTACAATGAGCAGTTCTTC.

This clone was recorded only once. The chain is built from TRBV5-6 and TRBJ2-7; 7 bases line up with TRBD1. Germline values: CDR1 SGHDT, CDR2 YYEEEE. Unmatched junction bases numbered 7, after V lost 4 bases and J lost 3 bases. The CDR3 sequence is 14 residues long. The chain's CDR3 is CASSGGPGGYEQYF. The CDR3 region has the DNA TGTGCCAGCAGCGGGGGCCCAGGGGGCTACGAGCAGTACTTC.

This clone appeared a few times. The V and J genes are TRBV5-6 and TRBJ1-2; no definite D call. This CDR3 comprises 13 residues. V gave up 0 bases and J gave up 8 bases, with 11 bases separating them. The germline V gene encodes CDR1 SGHDT and CDR2 YYEEEE. Here the CDR3 reads CASSLVRPGGYTF. The DNA of the CDR3 is TGTGCCAGCAGCTTGGTGAGACCGGGAGGCTACACCTTC.

The chain carries TRBV6-1 and TRBJ2-7, with a tentative D call TRBD2 (6 bases). The CDR3 is made up of 14 amino acids. The V gene lost 4 bases and the J gene lost 9 bases, with 19 bases spanning the gap. Germline V CDR1 and CDR2: MNHNS, SASEGT. CDR3 region: CASSGGDSSSGQYF. Written as DNA, the CDR3 is TGTGCCAGCAGTGGGGGGGACTCCTCAAGCGGGCAGTACTTC.

The rearrangement uses TRBV6-5 and TRBJ2-5, with 9 bases matching TRBD1. Germline assignment: CDR1 MNHEY and CDR2 SVGAGI. This CDR3 spans 14 amino acids. V shed 6 bases and J 3 bases; nucleotides not matched to a gene: 5. CDR3 in DNA: TGTGCCAGCAGAGAACAGGGGGCTGAAGAGACCCAGTACTTC. Amino acid sequence: CASREQGAEETQYF.